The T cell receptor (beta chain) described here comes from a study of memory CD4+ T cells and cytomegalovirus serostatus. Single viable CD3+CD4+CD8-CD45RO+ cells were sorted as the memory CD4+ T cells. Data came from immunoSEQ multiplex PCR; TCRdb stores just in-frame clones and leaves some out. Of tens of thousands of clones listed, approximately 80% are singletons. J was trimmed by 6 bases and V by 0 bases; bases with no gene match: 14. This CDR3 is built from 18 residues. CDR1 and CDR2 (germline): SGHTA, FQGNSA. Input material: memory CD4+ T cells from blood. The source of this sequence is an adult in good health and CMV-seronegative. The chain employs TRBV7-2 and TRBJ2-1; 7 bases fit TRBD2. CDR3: CASSLAVMGPGGFNEQFF. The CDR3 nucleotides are TGTGCCAGCAGCTTAGCTGTAATGGGGCCGGGGGGTTTCAATGAGCAGTTCTTC.